What follows are 3 T cell receptor beta chains derived from one specimen sequenced in a study of blood T cells in healthy people across ages. PCR was performed a second time for about 7 to 11 cycles using a sample-barcoded 5' primer and a J-beta primer mix. TCRdb ran MiXCR on the 5' RACE reads and lists one entry per CDR3 protein. The repertoire holds approximately 490,000 distinct CDR3 sequences, with around 24% as singletons. These data were likewise used in another study, on T cells of mothers and their children.

Material for sequencing was blood. These receptors came from a boy aged 10-17 years in good health.

Concerning this clonotype: One end of the junction does not line up with germline, which may come from a read error. The V gene is TRBV5-6, the J gene TRBJ2-5; either TRBD1 or TRBD2 may supply D (5 bases each). This CDR3 comprises 14 residues. Germline assignment: CDR1 SGHDT and CDR2 YYEEEE. The CDR3 protein is CASSFQGIGGSGFF. CDR3 bases: TGTGCCAGCAGCTTCCAAGGGATTGGGGGTAGTGGGTTCTTC.

This chain connects TRBV7-9 to TRBJ2-2, with D perhaps TRBD1 or TRBD2 (5 bases each). The CDR3 is 15 amino acids. The V end was cut by 4 bases, the J end by 1 base, with 10 bases between. Germline CDR1 and CDR2: SEHNR and FQNEAQ (reference sequence). The CDR3 sequence is CASSSPGRNTGELFF. The CDR3 DNA reads TGTGCCAGCAGCTCCCCGGGACGGAACACCGGGGAGCTGTTTTTT.

The V gene is TRBV3-1, the J gene TRBJ1-2; maybe TRBD1 (6 bases). Germline V gives CDR1 LGHDT, CDR2 YNNKEL (reference sequence). V was clipped by 8 bases and J by 7 bases, with 17 bases between them. The CDR3 sequence is 13 residues long. The CDR3 loop reads CASGDMAPSGYTF. CDR3 DNA sequence: TGTGCCAGCGGGGACATGGCCCCAAGTGGCTACACCTTC.